A selection of T cell receptor beta chains follows, all from one sample in a study of regulatory T cells in long-lasting Graves disease. Each CDR3 protein gets one entry after TCRdb re-called the multiplex PCR reads with MiXCR. Among a few hundred thousand distinct CDR3 sequences listed, roughly 10% were seen once. This same sample was also taken into another study, of T cells in Graves' hyperthyroidism and ophthalmopathy.

The sequenced sample was peripheral blood mononuclear cells (PBMCs), obtained at new diagnosis, from a patient treated with antithyroid drugs. Receptors were obtained from a woman aged 18-35 years with Graves disease. Each CDR3 is given with its conserved first and last residue. A D gene is named only where the DNA matches it firmly. The listing skips clone size in some rows; elsewhere it reads once, few, many or a size class.

J gene | V gene | clone size | D gene | CDR3 protein | CDR3 DNA
TRBJ1-5 | TRBV28 | many | NA | CASRYTGTINQPQHF | TGTGCCAGCAGATACACCGGGACCATTAATCAGCCCCAGCATTTT
TRBJ2-2 | TRBV10-3 | few | NA | CAIRREYAGELFF | TGTGCCATCAGGAGAGAGTACGCCGGGGAGCTGTTTTTT
TRBJ1-2 | TRBV12-3/TRBV12-4 | many | TRBD1 | CASSLADRIRYYGYTF | TGTGCCAGCAGTTTAGCGGACAGGATCCGCTACTATGGCTACACCTTC
TRBJ2-5 | TRBV20-1 | many | NA | CSAELNQETQYF | TGCAGTGCCGAGCTAAACCAAGAGACCCAGTACTTC
TRBJ1-4 | TRBV7-9 | NA | NA | CASSAGTPGDEKLFF | TGTGCCAGCAGCGCCGGGACACCCGGCGATGAAAAACTGTTTTTT
TRBJ2-6 | TRBV12-3/TRBV12-4 | many | TRBD1 | CASSKQGSGANVLTF | TGTGCCAGCAGTAAACAGGGGTCCGGGGCCAACGTCCTGACTTTC
TRBJ1-5 | TRBV20-1 | many | NA | CSARDLRRGQPQHF | TGCAGTGCTAGAGATCTGAGACGGGGGCAGCCCCAGCATTTT
TRBJ2-7 | TRBV5-1 | many | NA | CASSLWGRPLGYEQYF | TGCGCCAGCAGCTTGTGGGGAAGACCTCTGGGCTACGAGCAGTACTTC
TRBJ1-6 | TRBV10-1 | few | NA | CASSKERDIASNSPLHF | TGCGCCAGCAGTAAAGAACGGGATATAGCCAGTAATTCACCCCTCCACTTT
TRBJ1-1 | TRBV12-3/TRBV12-4 | many | NA | CASSQRVNTEAFF | TGTGCCAGCAGCCAAAGGGTGAACACTGAAGCTTTCTTT
TRBJ2-3 | TRBV12-3/TRBV12-4 | NA | TRBD2 | CASSLTAGGGTQYF | TGTGCCAGCAGTTTAACGGCGGGGGGGGGTACGCAGTATTTT
TRBJ2-1 | TRBV29-1 | few | TRBD2 | CSVKSGTSPPQFF | TGCAGCGTTAAGAGCGGGACCTCACCCCCACAGTTCTTC
TRBJ1-2 | TRBV7-9 | many | NA | CASSLPYGYTF | TGTGCCAGCAGCTTACCCTATGGCTACACCTTC
TRBJ1-2 | TRBV7-9 | many | NA | CASTDPGFYGYTF | TGTGCCAGCACCGATCCGGGGTTCTATGGCTACACCTTC
TRBJ1-6 | TRBV30 | many | NA | CAWSFRDTINSPLHF | TGTGCCTGGAGTTTCCGGGACACGATTAATTCACCCCTCCACTTT
TRBJ2-2 | TRBV7-8 | NA | NA | CASSHTGTGELFF | TGTGCCAGCAGCCATACAGGCACCGGGGAGCTGTTTTTT
TRBJ2-1 | TRBV9 | NA | TRBD1 | CASNPNRGSSYNEQFF | TGTGCCAGTAACCCAAACAGGGGGAGCTCCTACAATGAGCAGTTCTTC
TRBJ2-1 | TRBV28 | many | TRBD2 | CASSFLSSGPSAHEQFF | TGTGCCAGCAGTTTCCTTTCTAGCGGGCCGTCCGCGCATGAGCAGTTCTTC
TRBJ1-5 | TRBV29-1 | many | NA | CSVRVGNQPQHF | TGCAGCGTTCGGGTGGGCAATCAGCCCCAGCATTTT
TRBJ2-6 | TRBV15 | many | NA | CATSRDRRGAGANVLTF | TGTGCCACCAGCAGAGATAGGAGAGGGGCTGGGGCCAACGTCCTGACTTTC
TRBJ1-1 | TRBV11-2 | few | NA | CASSVSGNTEAFF | TGTGCCAGCAGCGTATCCGGGAACACTGAAGCTTTCTTT
TRBJ1-1 | TRBV5-1 | many | NA | CASSGRARGTEAFF | TGCGCCAGCAGTGGACGGGCTAGAGGAACTGAAGCTTTCTTT
TRBJ2-7 | TRBV7-2 | many | NA | CASSLAPSGEQYF | TGTGCCAGCAGCTTAGCCCCTTCTGGGGAGCAGTACTTC
TRBJ1-2 | TRBV28 | many | TRBD1 | CASSYRTGPAFNFYTF | TGTGCCAGCAGTTACCGGACAGGGCCGGCGTTTAATTTCTACACCTTC
TRBJ1-2 | TRBV20-1 | many | TRBD1 | CSAPGQGVYGYTF | TGCAGTGCCCCGGGACAGGGGGTCTATGGCTACACCTTC
TRBJ2-2 | TRBV29-1 | many | TRBD1 | CSSRTGANTGELFF | TGCAGCTCGCGGACAGGAGCGAACACCGGGGAGCTGTTTTTT
TRBJ1-1 | TRBV7-9 | many | NA | CASSLALQGDFVRNTEAFF | TGTGCCAGCAGCTTAGCGCTACAGGGTGATTTTGTGAGGAACACTGAAGCTTTCTTT
TRBJ1-1 | TRBV27 | many | TRBD1 | CASRGTGTGGAGDTEAFF | TGTGCCAGCAGGGGGACGGGGACAGGGGGCGCCGGGGACACTGAAGCTTTCTTT